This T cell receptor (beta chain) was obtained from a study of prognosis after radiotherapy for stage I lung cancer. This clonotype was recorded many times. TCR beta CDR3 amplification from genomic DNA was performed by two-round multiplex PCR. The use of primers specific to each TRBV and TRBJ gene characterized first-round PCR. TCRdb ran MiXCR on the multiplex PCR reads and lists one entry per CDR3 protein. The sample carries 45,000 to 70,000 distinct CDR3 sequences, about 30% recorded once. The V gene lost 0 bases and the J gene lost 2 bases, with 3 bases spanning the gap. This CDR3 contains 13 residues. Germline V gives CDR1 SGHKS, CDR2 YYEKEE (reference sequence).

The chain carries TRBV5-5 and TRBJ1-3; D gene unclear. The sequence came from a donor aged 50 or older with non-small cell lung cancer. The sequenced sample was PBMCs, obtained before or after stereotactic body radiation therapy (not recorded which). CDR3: CASSLVAGNTIYF. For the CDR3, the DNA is TGTGCCAGCAGCTTGGTGGCTGGAAACACCATATATTTT. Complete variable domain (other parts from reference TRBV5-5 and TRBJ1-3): DAGVTQSPTHLIKTRGQQVTLRCSPISGHKSVSWYQQVLGQGPQFIFQYYEKEERGRGNFPDRFSARQFPNYSSELNVNALLLGDSALYLCASSLVAGNTIYFGEGSWLTVV.